The rows below give T cell receptor beta chains drawn from one sample of a study of blood T cell repertoires in COVID-19. Profiled with immunoSEQ multiplex PCR; TCRdb holds only in-frame clones, not every one. The repertoire has a few hundred thousand clones, about 80% of them found once; the top ten carry more than 3%. Sequenced: PBMCs or T cells enriched from blood (not recorded which). The receptors come from a man in his forties or fifties who had recovered from COVID-19. Each CDR3 is given with its conserved first and last residue. The D gene is left open where the match is weak. Size tells how often a clone was seen (once, few, many) or the class of an expanded clone, and some rows leave it out.

clone_size: -; d_call: TRBD2; j_call: TRBJ2-3; v_call: TRBV5-1; cdr3_nt: TGCGCCAGCAGCCCACCCTTTGCGGGGGATATTGATACGCAGTATTTT; cdr3_aa: CASSPPFAGDIDTQYF
clone_size: -; d_call: -; j_call: TRBJ1-5; v_call: TRBV28; cdr3_nt: TGTGCCAGCAGCGCCGGGGGAGTTAGCAATCAGCCCCAGCATTTT; cdr3_aa: CASSAGGVSNQPQHF
clone_size: -; d_call: -; j_call: TRBJ2-7; v_call: TRBV19; cdr3_nt: TGTGCCAGTAGTATCGGGGGCTACGAGCAGTACTTC; cdr3_aa: CASSIGGYEQYF
clone_size: -; d_call: TRBD2; j_call: TRBJ2-5; v_call: TRBV5-1; cdr3_nt: TGCGCCAGCAGCCGTGAGGCGGGGGGGGAGACCCAGTACTTC; cdr3_aa: CASSREAGGETQYF
clone_size: once; d_call: -; j_call: TRBJ2-3; v_call: TRBV11-3; cdr3_nt: TGTGCCAGCAGCCCAATGGACAGTCCCTCGGATACGCAGTATTTT; cdr3_aa: CASSPMDSPSDTQYF
clone_size: -; d_call: TRBD1; j_call: TRBJ2-2; v_call: TRBV9; cdr3_nt: TGTGCCAGCAGCGCTCAGGGGGCCTCGAACACCGGGGAGCTGTTTTTT; cdr3_aa: CASSAQGASNTGELFF
clone_size: -; d_call: TRBD2; j_call: TRBJ2-7; v_call: TRBV10-2; cdr3_nt: TGCGCCAGCAGTGAAGGGACTAGCGGGAGTTGGGGTCCCGAGCAGTACTTC; cdr3_aa: CASSEGTSGSWGPEQYF
clone_size: once; d_call: -; j_call: TRBJ1-3; v_call: TRBV28; cdr3_nt: TGTGCCAGCAGTTTTCGGTCTGGAAACACCATATATTTT; cdr3_aa: CASSFRSGNTIYF
clone_size: few; d_call: -; j_call: TRBJ1-1; v_call: TRBV5-1; cdr3_nt: TGCGCCAGCAGCTTGGCGGCAGGGCCTCGGAACACTGAAGCTTTCTTT; cdr3_aa: CASSLAAGPRNTEAFF
clone_size: once; d_call: -; j_call: TRBJ2-1; v_call: TRBV7-9; cdr3_nt: TGTGCCAGCACCTCCGGGTTCTCCTACAATGAGCAGTTCTTC; cdr3_aa: CASTSGFSYNEQFF
clone_size: -; d_call: -; j_call: TRBJ1-1; v_call: TRBV11-3; cdr3_nt: TGTGCCAGCAGCTTAGTGTTCGGGAGGAGTACTGAAGCTTTCTTT; cdr3_aa: CASSLVFGRSTEAFF
clone_size: -; d_call: TRBD2; j_call: TRBJ2-1; v_call: TRBV10-1; cdr3_nt: TGCGCCAGCAGTGACGGGACTAGTGCAGTCTCCTACAATGAGCAGTTCTTC; cdr3_aa: CASSDGTSAVSYNEQFF
clone_size: -; d_call: -; j_call: TRBJ1-1; v_call: TRBV15; cdr3_nt: TGTGCCACCAGCAGACAGGGTTCCGAAGCTTTCTTT; cdr3_aa: CATSRQGSEAFF
clone_size: few; d_call: TRBD2; j_call: TRBJ2-1; v_call: TRBV7-9; cdr3_nt: TGTGCCAGCAGCGACCCTAGATGGCTAGCGGGAGTGTTACAGTTCTTC; cdr3_aa: CASSDPRWLAGVLQFF